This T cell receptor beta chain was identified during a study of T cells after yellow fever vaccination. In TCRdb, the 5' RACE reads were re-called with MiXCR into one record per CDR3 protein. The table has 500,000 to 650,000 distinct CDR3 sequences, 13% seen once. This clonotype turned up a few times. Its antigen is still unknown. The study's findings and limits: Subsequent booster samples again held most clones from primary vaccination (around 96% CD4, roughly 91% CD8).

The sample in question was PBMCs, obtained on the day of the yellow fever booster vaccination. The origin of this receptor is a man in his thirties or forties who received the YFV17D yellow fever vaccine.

CDR3 residues: CASSSRMGATGEQYF. CDR3 nucleotide sequence: TGTGCCAGCAGTTCTAGAATGGGAGCAACCGGCGAGCAGTACTTC. The rearrangement joins TRBV12-3 or TRBV12-4 to TRBJ2-7; tentative D call: TRBD2 (5 bases). This CDR3 is 15 amino acids long. Trimming took off 4 bases at V and 6 bases at J, with 19 bases between the two ends.